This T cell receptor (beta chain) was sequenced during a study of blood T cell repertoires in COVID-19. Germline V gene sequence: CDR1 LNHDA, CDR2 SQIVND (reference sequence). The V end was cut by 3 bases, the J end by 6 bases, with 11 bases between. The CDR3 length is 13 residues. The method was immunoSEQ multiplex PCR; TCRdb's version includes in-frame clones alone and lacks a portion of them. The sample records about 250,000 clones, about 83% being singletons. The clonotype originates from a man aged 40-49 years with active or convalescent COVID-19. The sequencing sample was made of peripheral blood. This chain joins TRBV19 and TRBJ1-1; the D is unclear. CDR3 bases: TGTGCCAGTAGTATGAATTTTGTAGCTGAAGCTTTCTTT. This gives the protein CASSMNFVAEAFF.